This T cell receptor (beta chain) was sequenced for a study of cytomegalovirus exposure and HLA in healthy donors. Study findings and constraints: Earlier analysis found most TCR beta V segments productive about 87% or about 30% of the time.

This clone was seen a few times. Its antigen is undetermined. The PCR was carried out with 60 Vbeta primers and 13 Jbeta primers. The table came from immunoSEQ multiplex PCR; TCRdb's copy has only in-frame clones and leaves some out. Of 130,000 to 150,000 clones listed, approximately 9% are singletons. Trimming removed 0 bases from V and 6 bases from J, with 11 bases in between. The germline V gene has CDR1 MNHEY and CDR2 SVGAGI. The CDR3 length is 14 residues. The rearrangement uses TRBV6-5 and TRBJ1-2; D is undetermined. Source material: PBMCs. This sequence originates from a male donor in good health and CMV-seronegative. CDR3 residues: CASSYSPAPHGYTF. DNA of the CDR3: TGTGCCAGCAGTTACTCGCCAGCGCCTCATGGCTACACCTTC.